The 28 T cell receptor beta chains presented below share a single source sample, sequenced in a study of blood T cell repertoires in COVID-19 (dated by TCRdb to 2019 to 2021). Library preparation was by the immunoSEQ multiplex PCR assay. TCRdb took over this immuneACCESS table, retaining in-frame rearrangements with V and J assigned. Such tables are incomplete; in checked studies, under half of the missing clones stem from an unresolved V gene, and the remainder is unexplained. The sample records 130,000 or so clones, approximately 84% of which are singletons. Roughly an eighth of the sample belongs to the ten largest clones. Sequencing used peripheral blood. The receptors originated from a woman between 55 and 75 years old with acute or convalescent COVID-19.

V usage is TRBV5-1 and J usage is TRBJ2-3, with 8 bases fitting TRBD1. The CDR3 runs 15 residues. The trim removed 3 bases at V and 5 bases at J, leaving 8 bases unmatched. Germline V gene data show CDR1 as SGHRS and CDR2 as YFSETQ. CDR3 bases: TGCGCCAGCAGCTGGGGACAGGCCCAGGGAGATACGCAGTATTTT. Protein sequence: CASSWGQAQGDTQYF.

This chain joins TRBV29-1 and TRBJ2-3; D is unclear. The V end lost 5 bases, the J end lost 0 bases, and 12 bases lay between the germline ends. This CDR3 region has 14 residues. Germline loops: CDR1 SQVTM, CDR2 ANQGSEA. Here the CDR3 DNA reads TGCAGCGTTCGGAGCGTCCCTAGCACAGATACGCAGTATTTT. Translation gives CSVRSVPSTDTQYF.

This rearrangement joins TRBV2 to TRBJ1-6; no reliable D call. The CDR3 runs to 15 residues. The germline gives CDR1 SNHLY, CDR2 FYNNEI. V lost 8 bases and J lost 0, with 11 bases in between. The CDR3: CASHEESSYNSPLHF. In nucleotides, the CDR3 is TGTGCCAGCCATGAGGAAAGCTCCTATAATTCACCCCTCCACTTT.

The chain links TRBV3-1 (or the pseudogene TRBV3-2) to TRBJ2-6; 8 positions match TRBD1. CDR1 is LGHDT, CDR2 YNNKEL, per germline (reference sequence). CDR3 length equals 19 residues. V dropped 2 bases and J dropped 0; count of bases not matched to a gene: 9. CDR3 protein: CASSQTRGQGYSGANVLTF. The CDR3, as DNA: TGTGCCAGCAGCCAAACCCGAGGACAGGGCTACTCTGGGGCCAACGTCCTGACTTTC.

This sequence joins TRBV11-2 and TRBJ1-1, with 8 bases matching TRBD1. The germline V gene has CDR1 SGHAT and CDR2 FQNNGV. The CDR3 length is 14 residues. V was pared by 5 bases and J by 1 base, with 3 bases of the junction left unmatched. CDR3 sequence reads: CASSTGQGNTEAFF. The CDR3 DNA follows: TGTGCCAGCAGCACCGGACAGGGGAACACTGAAGCTTTCTTT. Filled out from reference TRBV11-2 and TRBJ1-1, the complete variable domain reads EAGVAQSPRYKIIEKRQSVAFWCNPISGHATLYWYQQILGQGPKLLIQFQNNGVVDDSQLPKDRFSAERLKGVDSTLKIQPAKLEDSAVYLCASSTGQGNTEAFFGQGTRLTVV.

The CDR3 region has the DNA TGCGCCAGCAGCCAAGAATACCCCGGCAGGGGTCGGAGCACTGAAGCTTTCTTT. It encodes CASSQEYPGRGRSTEAFF. The V gene is TRBV4-1, the J gene TRBJ1-1; tentatively, D is TRBD1 (6 bases). Trimming took off 0 bases at V and 4 bases at J, with 21 bases between the two ends. The CDR3 runs 18 residues. Germline V gene data show CDR1 as MGHRA and CDR2 as YSYEKL.

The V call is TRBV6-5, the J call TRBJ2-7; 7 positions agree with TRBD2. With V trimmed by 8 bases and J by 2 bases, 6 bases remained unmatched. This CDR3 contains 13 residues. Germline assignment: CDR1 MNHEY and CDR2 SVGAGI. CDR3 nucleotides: TGTGCCAGCTATGGGGGGGAAACCTACGAGCAGTACTTC. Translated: CASYGGETYEQYF.

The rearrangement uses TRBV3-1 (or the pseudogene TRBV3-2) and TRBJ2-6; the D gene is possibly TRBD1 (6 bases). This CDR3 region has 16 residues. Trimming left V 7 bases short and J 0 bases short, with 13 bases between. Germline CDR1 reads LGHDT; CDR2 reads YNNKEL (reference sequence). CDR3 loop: CASTSGHSSGANVLTF. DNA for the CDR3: TGTGCCAGCACCTCGGGACACAGCTCTGGGGCCAACGTCCTGACTTTC.

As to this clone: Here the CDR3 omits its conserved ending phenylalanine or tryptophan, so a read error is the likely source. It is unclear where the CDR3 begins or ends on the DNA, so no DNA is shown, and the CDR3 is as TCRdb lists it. The chain's CDR3 is CASSEGGVSVV. This chain joins TRBV6-1 and TRBJ1-6. From germline, CDR1 is MNHNS and CDR2 SASEGT. The CDR3 is 11 amino acids in total, end residues counted.

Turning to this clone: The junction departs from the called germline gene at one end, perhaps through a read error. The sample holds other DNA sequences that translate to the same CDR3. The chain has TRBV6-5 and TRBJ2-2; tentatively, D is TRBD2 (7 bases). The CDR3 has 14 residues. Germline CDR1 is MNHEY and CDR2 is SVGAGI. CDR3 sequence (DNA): TGCGCCAGCAGGGGAGGGGATATTGTAGGGGAGCTGTTTTTT. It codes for CASRGGDIVGELFF.

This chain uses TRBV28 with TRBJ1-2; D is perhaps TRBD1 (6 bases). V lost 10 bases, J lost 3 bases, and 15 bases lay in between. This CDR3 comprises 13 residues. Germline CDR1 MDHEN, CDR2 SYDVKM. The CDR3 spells CATQQGVDYGYTF. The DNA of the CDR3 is TGTGCCACACAACAGGGTGTTGACTATGGCTACACCTTC.

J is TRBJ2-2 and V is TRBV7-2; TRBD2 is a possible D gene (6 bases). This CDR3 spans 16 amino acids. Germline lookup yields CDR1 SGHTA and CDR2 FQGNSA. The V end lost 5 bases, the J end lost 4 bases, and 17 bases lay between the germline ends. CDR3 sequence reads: CASSLVGGIGTGELFF. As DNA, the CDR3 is TGTGCCAGCAGCCTGGTTGGGGGGATAGGCACCGGGGAGCTGTTTTTT.

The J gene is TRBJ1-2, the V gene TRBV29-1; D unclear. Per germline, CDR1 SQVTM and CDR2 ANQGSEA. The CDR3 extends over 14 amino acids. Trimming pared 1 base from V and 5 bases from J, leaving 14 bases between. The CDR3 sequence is CSVEASYTKYGYTF. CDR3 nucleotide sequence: TGCAGCGTTGAAGCGTCGTACACAAAATATGGCTACACCTTC.

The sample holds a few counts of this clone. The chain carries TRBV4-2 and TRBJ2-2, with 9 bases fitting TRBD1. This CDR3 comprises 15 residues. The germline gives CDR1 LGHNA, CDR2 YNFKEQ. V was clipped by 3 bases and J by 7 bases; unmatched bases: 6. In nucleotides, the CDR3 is TGTGCCAGCAGCCATGATCGGGACAGGGTCGGGGAGCTGTTTTTT. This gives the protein CASSHDRDRVGELFF.

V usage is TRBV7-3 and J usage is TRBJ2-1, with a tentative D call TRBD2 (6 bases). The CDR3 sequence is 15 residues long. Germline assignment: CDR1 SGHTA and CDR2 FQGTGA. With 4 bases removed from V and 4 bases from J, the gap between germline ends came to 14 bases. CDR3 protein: CASSYQLGRYNEQFF. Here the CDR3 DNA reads TGTGCCAGCAGCTACCAGCTCGGGAGATACAATGAGCAGTTCTTC.

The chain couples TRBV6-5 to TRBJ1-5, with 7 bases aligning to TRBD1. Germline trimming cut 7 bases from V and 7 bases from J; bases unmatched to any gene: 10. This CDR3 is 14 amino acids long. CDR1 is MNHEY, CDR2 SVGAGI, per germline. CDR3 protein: CASKRQGRGQPQHF. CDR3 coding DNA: TGTGCCAGCAAACGACAGGGACGGGGCCAGCCCCAGCATTTT.

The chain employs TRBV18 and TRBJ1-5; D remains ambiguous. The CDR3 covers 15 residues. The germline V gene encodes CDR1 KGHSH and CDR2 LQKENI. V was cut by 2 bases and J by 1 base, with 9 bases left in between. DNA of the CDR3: TGTGCCAGCTCACCAACGGTCCTGAGCAATCAGCCCCAGCATTTT. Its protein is CASSPTVLSNQPQHF.

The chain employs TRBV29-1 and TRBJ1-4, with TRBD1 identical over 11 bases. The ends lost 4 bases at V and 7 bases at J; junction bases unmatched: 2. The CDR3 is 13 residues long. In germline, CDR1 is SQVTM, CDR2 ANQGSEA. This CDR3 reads CSVGDRGVEKLFF. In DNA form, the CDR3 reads TGCAGCGTTGGGGACAGGGGGGTTGAAAAACTGTTTTTT.

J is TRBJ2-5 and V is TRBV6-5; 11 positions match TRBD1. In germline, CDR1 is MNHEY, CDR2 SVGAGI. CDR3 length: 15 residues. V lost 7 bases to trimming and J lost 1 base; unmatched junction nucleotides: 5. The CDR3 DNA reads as TGTGCCAGCACGAGGACAGGGGGCATCCAAGAGACCCAGTACTTC. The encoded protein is CASTRTGGIQETQYF.

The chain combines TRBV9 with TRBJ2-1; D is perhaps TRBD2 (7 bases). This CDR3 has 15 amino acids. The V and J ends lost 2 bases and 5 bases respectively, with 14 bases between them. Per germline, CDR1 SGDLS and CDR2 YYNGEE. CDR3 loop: CASSVGGAANNEQFF. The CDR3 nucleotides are TGTGCCAGCAGCGTTGGGGGGGCGGCTAACAATGAGCAGTTCTTC.

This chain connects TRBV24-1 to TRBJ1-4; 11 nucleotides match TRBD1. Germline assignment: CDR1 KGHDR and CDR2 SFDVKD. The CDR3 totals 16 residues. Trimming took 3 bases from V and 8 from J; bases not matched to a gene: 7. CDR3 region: CATSDTGTGGGEKLFF. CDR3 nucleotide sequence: TGTGCCACCAGTGATACAGGGACAGGGGGAGGCGAAAAACTGTTTTTT.

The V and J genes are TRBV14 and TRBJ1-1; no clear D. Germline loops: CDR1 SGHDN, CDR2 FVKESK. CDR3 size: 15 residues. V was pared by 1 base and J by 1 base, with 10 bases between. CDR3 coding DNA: TGTGCCAGCAGCCAAGGGCAGGCTACGAACACTGAAGCTTTCTTT. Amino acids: CASSQGQATNTEAFF.

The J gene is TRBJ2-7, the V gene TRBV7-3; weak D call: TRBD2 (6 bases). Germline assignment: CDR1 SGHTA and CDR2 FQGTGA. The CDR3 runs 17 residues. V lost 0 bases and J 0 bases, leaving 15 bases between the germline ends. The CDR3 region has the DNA TGTGCCAGCAGCTTAACACCCGGGACTCAGAGCTCCTACGAGCAGTACGTC. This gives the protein CASSLTPGTQSSYEQYV.

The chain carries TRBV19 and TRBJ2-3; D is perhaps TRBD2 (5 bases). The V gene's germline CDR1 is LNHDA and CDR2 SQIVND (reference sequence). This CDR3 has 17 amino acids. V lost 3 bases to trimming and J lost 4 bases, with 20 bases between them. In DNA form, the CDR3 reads TGTGCCAGTAGTATCCGATTACTCCAGTCGAGGGCAGATACGCAGTATTTT. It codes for CASSIRLLQSRADTQYF.

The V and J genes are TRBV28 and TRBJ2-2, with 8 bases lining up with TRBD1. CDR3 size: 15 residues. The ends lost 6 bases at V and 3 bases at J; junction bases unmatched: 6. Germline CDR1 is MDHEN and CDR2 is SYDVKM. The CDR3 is CASSSGTGHTGELFF. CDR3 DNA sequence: TGTGCCAGCAGCTCCGGGACAGGACACACCGGGGAGCTGTTTTTT.

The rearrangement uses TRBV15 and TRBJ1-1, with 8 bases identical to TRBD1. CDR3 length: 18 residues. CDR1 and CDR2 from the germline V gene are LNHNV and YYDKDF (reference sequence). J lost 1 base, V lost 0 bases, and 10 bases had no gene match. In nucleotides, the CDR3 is TGTGCCACCAGCAGAGACTTGGGGGCACAGGGGGGGAACACTGAAGCTTTCTTT. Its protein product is CATSRDLGAQGGNTEAFF. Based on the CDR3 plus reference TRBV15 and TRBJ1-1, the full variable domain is DAMVIQNPRYQVTQFGKPVTLSCSQTLNHNVMYWYQQKSSQAPKLLFHYYDKDFNNEADTPDNFQSRRPNTSFCFLDIRSPGLGDTAMYLCATSRDLGAQGGNTEAFFGQGTRLTVV.

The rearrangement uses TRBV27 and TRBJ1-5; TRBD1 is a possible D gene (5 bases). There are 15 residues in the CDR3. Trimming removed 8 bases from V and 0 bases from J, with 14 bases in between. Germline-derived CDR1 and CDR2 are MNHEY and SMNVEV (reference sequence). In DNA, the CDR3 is TGTGCCAGCGGCTGGATACAGGTTAGCAATCAGCCCCAGCATTTT. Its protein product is CASGWIQVSNQPQHF.

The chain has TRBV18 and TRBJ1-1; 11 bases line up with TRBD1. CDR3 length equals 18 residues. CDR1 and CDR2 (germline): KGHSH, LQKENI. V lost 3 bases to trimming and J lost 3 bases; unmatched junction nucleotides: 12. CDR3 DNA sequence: TGTGCCAGCTCACCGATACGCGGACAGGGGGCCTTGGACACTGAAGCTTTCTTT. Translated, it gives CASSPIRGQGALDTEAFF.